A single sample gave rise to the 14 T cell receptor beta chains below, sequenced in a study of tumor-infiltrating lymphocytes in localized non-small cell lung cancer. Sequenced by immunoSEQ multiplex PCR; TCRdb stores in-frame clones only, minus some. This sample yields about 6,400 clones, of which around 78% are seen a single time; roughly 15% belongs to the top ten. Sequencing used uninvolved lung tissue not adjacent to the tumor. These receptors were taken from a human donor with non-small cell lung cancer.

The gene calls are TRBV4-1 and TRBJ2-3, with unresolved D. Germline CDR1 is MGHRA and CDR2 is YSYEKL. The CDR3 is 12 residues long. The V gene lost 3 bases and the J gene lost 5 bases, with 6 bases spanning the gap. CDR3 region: CASSHERDTQYF. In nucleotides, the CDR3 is TGCGCCAGCAGCCACGAAAGAGATACGCAGTATTTT.

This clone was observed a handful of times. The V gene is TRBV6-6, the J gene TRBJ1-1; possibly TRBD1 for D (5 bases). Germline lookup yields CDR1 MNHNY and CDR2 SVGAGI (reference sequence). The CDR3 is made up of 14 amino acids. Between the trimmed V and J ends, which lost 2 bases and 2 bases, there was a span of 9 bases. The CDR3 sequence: CASSYPGSNTEAFF. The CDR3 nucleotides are TGTGCCAGCAGTTACCCAGGGTCCAACACTGAAGCTTTCTTT.

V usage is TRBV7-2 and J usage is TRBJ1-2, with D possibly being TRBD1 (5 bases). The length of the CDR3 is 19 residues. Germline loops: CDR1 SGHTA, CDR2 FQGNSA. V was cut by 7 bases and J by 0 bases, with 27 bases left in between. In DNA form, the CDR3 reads TGTGCCAGCATCAGACTCCGGGACGCACTTGCTTTAACTAACTATGGCTACACCTTC. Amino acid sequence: CASIRLRDALALTNYGYTF.

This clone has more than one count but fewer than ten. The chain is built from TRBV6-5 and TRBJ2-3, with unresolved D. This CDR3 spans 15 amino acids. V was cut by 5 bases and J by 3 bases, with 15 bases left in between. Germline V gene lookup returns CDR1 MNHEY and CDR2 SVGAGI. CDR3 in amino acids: CASSQVLAGTDTQYF. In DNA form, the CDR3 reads TGTGCCAGCAGTCAGGTGTTAGCTGGTACAGATACGCAGTATTTT.

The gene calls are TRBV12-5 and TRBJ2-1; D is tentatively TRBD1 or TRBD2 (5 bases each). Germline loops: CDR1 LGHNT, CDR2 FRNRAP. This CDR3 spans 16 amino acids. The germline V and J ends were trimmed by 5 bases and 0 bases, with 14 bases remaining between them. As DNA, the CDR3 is TGTGCTAGTGGTCAGGGACCCGCCGGCTCCTACAATGAGCAGTTCTTC. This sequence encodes CASGQGPAGSYNEQFF.

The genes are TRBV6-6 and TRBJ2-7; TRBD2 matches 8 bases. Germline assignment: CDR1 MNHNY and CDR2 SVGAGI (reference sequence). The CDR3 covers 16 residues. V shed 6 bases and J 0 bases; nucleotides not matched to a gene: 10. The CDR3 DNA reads TGTGCCAGCAGGGCCCCGGGGGGGGCGGGCTCCTACGAGCAGTACTTC. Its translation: CASRAPGGAGSYEQYF.

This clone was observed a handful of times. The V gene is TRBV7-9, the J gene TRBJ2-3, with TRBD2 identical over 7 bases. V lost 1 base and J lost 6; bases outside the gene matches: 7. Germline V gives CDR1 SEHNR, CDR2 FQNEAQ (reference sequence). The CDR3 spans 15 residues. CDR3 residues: CASSLVAGVIDTQYF. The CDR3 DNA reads TGTGCCAGCAGCTTAGTTGCGGGAGTGATTGATACGCAGTATTTT.

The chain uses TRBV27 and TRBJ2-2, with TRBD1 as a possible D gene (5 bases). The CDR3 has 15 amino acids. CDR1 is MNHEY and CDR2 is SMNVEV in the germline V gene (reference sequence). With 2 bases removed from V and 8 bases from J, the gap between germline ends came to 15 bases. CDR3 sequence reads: CASSLIGAYGGELFF. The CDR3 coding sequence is TGTGCCAGCAGTTTAATTGGGGCCTATGGGGGGGAGCTGTTTTTT.

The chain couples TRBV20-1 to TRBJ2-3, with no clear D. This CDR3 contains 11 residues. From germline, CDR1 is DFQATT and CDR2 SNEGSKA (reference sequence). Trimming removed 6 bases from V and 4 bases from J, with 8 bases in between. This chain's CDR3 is CSALRPDTQYF. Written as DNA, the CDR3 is TGCAGTGCCCTAAGACCAGATACGCAGTATTTT.

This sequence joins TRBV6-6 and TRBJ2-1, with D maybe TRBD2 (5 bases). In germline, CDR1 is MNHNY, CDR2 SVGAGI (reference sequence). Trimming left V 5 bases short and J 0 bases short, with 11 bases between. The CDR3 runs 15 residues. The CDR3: CASSLRVDSYNEQFF. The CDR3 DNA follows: TGTGCCAGCAGTCTGCGGGTAGACTCCTACAATGAGCAGTTCTTC.

The CDR3 DNA reads as TGTGCCAGTAGTATTTTAGGGACGGCCGGGGAGCAGTACTTC. Amino acids: CASSILGTAGEQYF. The chain is built from TRBV19 and TRBJ2-7; D possibly uses TRBD1 or TRBD2 (5 bases each). Trimming removed 3 bases at V and 7 bases at J, with 16 bases between. This CDR3 has 14 residues. Germline values: CDR1 LNHDA, CDR2 SQIVND (reference sequence).

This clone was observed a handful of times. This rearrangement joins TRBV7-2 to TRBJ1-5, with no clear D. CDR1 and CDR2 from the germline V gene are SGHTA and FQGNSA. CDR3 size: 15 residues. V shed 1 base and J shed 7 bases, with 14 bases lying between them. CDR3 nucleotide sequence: TGTGCCAGCAGCTTAGAAATTGGCGGCTGGCAGCCCCAGCATTTT. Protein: CASSLEIGGWQPQHF.

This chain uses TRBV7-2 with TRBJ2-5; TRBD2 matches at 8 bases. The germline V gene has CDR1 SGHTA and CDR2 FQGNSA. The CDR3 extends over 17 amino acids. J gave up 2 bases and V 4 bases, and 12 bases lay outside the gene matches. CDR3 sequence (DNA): TGTGCCAGCAGCTCCCACCCACGGGGGGGGAGGCAAGAGACCCAGTACTTC. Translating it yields CASSSHPRGGRQETQYF.

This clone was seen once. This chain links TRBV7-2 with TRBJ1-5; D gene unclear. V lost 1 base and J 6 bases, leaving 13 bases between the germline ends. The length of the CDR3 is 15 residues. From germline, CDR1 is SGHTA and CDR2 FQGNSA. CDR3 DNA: TGTGCCAGCAGCTTAGGAGGTGGGCGGGTTCAGCCCCAGCATTTT. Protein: CASSLGGGRVQPQHF.